This T cell receptor (beta chain) was documented in a study of shared clonotypes between healthy human individuals (dated by TCRdb to 2019 to 2021). About the full investigation: A few men and two women, aged 18 to 49 years, made up the cohort. Libraries were prepared and TCR repertoires were sequenced by different laboratories using diverse techniques, in order to increase sequencing depth and limit assay-specific biases. Each donor's leukapheresis produced roughly between about 0.9 and 9.5 billion PBMCs. The study deeply sequenced blood TCR repertoires of about 5 healthy adults to estimate repertoire size and the extent of clonotype sharing between individuals. For each donor, CD4 naive and CD4 memory were each run on three plates, CD8 naive on two plates, and CD8 memory on one plate.

This clone appeared a few times. This receptor's antigen is unknown. Within one base of it there is no much larger clone, and no base qualities were kept. Other nucleotide sequences from this sample produce the same CDR3. The donors were healthy, HIV-negative adults with no recently reported acute infections or vaccinations. Every donor was a Caucasian adult residing in Nashville, Tennessee, USA. CD4+ T cells were enriched by magnetic negative selection; naive cells were then positively selected on CD45RA, and the negative fraction formed the memory subset. Blood was collected by leukapheresis, and PBMCs were isolated by Ficoll-Histopaque density gradient centrifugation and then cryopreserved in liquid nitrogen vapor phase. Purity and quantity of every magnetically sorted T cell population were checked by analytical flow cytometry. Genomic DNA was isolated from every sorted fraction and measured by UV absorbance on a Nanodrop 2000c.

Broad study findings and their caveats: Sampling was restricted to blood, and TCR repertoires in tissues likely differ from the TCR repertoires found in blood. Rarefaction of sorted-subset datasets indicated incomplete sequencing despite the large sequencing depth. Estimated clonotype richness was generally larger for naive than for memory subsets. Clonotypes shared by all four sorted-subset donors showed higher generation probabilities than non-shared clonotypes. The genetic and exposure-history diversity represented was limited by the small number of donors. Based on pairwise subsampling, the degree of clonotype sharing among donors was expected to be affected by sequencing depth. When a few donors were compared, the shared fraction of clonotypes was around 5% for naive CD4, 3.5% for naive CD8, 2.3% for memory CD4, and under 0.5% for memory CD8.

Deletion took 0 bases off V and 4 bases off J, with a span of 3 bases between the germline ends. For CDR1 and CDR2, the germline V gene (reference sequence) lists GTSNPN and SVGIG. Inclusive of the bounding cysteine and phenylalanine, the CDR3 is 11 residues long. Kept here is only the CDR3 DNA, which spans 33 bases and is read in frame from base 1. TCR CDR3 regions were amplified from genomic DNA by multiplex PCR using the deep immunoSEQ assay. Extracted genomic DNA from each cell subset was distributed evenly across all wells of several immunoSEQ 96-well plates, and each plate was treated as a replicate. For sorted subsets, around 200 ng genomic DNA, equal to 25,000 to 35,000 T cell genomes, was loaded into each replicate PCR. Purified libraries were quantified with a Qubit 3.0 fluorometer, sized on a Bioanalyzer 2100, and re-quantified with the KAPA Library Quantification kit. Every immunoSEQ 96-well plate was sequenced on a separate single-read 150-cycle Illumina NextSeq 550 flow cell. Regarding the original processing steps: Because only junctional sequences without quality scores were contained in the immunoSEQ output, filtering matching that applied to full-length reads could not be performed. Sequences were annotated with PyIR, a Python wrapper for IgBLAST v1.9, and V/J genes and CDR3 were assigned using IMGT germline references. Any read was removed if the V/J assignment was weak (E-value above 1e-6), the CDR3 was missing, or the read contained stop codons, out-of-frame junctions, or ambiguous translated residues. V3J clonotypes were defined by identical inferred V gene, J gene, and CDR3 amino acid sequence. Percentage overlap between repertoires was calculated by dividing the number of shared unique clonotypes by the size of the smaller repertoire. Repertoire richness was assessed with RTK rarefaction, the Chao1 estimator, and Recon v2.1 estimates of unobserved clonotypes. Generation probabilities were computed with OLGA for all TCRbeta clonotypes obtained by the gDNA method from a few donors. TCRdb carries this immuneACCESS record with in-frame sequences only. Its versions omit some clonotypes, under half of them owing to an unresolved V gene in the studies checked, with the rest unexplained. D and trimming come from the DNA, and the V and J calls and clone size come from that table. The sample records roughly 2 million clones, about 94% of which are singletons. Of the sample, 0.1% to 0.15% is held by the ten largest clones.

The rearrangement combines TRBV30 with TRBJ2-5; confidence is insufficient to name the D gene. The sequenced sample was naive CD4+ T cells sorted from blood. The cell subset or site label on this specimen signifies: CD45RA+ positively selected. The TCR originated in a man between 18 and 29 years old in good health. The DNA sequence is TGTGCCTGGAGTGTAGGAGAGACCCAGTACTTC. Its protein is CAWSVGETQYF.